These T cell receptor beta chains were read from a single sample in a study of PD-1 blockade in classical Hodgkin lymphoma. Profiling relied on immunoSEQ multiplex PCR, and the TCRdb table lists in-frame clones only, not all of them. The sample gives about 100,000 clones, roughly 89% of which show up once; under 7.5% is in the top ten. This specimen consisted of peripheral blood mononuclear cells (PBMCs), obtained before the second cycle of nivolumab. These receptors were collected from a human donor with classical Hodgkin lymphoma. The CDR3 runs from the conserved cysteine through the conserved F or W. The order of the fields is D gene, J gene, clone size, V gene, CDR3 protein, CDR3 DNA. The D gene is left open where the match is weak. Only some rows state a clone size, as once, few, many or a class for expanded clones.

d_gene: NA
j_gene: TRBJ1-5
abundance: NA
v_gene: TRBV30
CDR3aa: CAWSVHSNQPQHF
CDR3nt: TGTGCCTGGAGTGTACATAGTAATCAGCCCCAGCATTTT

d_gene: NA
j_gene: TRBJ1-3
abundance: NA
v_gene: TRBV19
CDR3aa: CASADRSSGNTIYF
CDR3nt: TGTGCCAGTGCTGACCGAAGCTCTGGAAACACCATATATTTT

d_gene: NA
j_gene: TRBJ1-4
abundance: NA
v_gene: TRBV10-3
CDR3aa: CATLGDIGEKLFF
CDR3nt: TGTGCCACCTTGGGAGACATAGGGGAAAAACTGTTTTTT

d_gene: TRBD1
j_gene: TRBJ1-2
abundance: NA
v_gene: TRBV27
CDR3aa: CASSNNKGGQAFLGGYTF
CDR3nt: TGTGCCAGCAGCAATAATAAGGGTGGACAGGCCTTCCTAGGTGGCTACACCTTC

d_gene: NA
j_gene: TRBJ2-3
abundance: few
v_gene: TRBV6-1
CDR3aa: CASSEMASTDTQYF
CDR3nt: TGTGCCAGCAGTGAAATGGCTAGCACAGATACGCAGTATTTT

d_gene: NA
j_gene: TRBJ1-2
abundance: once
v_gene: TRBV30
CDR3aa: CAWRGAGLLYTF
CDR3nt: TGTGCCTGGAGAGGTGCGGGGCTCCTCTACACCTTC

d_gene: NA
j_gene: TRBJ1-5
abundance: NA
v_gene: TRBV30
CDR3aa: CAWSQAPYSNQPQHF
CDR3nt: TGTGCCTGGAGTCAGGCCCCCTATAGCAATCAGCCCCAGCATTTT

d_gene: NA
j_gene: TRBJ2-1
abundance: NA
v_gene: TRBV5-6
CDR3aa: CASSSLPTWYNEQFF
CDR3nt: TGTGCCAGCAGCTCCTTGCCGACATGGTACAATGAGCAGTTCTTC

d_gene: NA
j_gene: TRBJ2-3
abundance: NA
v_gene: TRBV7-9
CDR3aa: CASSLGGQPTDTQYF
CDR3nt: TGTGCCAGCAGCTTAGGAGGACAGCCCACAGATACGCAGTATTTT

d_gene: TRBD1
j_gene: TRBJ1-2
abundance: NA
v_gene: TRBV28
CDR3aa: CASSSGTANYGYTF
CDR3nt: TGTGCCAGCAGCTCCGGGACAGCTAACTATGGCTACACCTTC

d_gene: TRBD2
j_gene: TRBJ2-2
abundance: NA
v_gene: TRBV10-3
CDR3aa: CATRTSGGALTGELFF
CDR3nt: TGTGCCACTCGGACTAGCGGGGGGGCCCTCACCGGGGAGCTGTTTTTT

d_gene: NA
j_gene: TRBJ1-5
abundance: NA
v_gene: TRBV11-2
CDR3aa: CASSLEAPRGYQPQHF
CDR3nt: TGTGCCAGCAGCTTAGAGGCCCCCAGGGGTTATCAGCCCCAGCATTTT

d_gene: NA
j_gene: TRBJ1-1
abundance: NA
v_gene: TRBV11-2
CDR3aa: CASSLDRDRTEAFF
CDR3nt: TGTGCCAGCAGCTTAGACAGGGACCGCACTGAAGCTTTCTTT

d_gene: TRBD2
j_gene: TRBJ2-3
abundance: NA
v_gene: TRBV29-1
CDR3aa: CSVDPSGDSYTQYF
CDR3nt: TGCAGCGTTGATCCTAGCGGGGACTCCTATACGCAGTATTTT

d_gene: NA
j_gene: TRBJ2-1
abundance: NA
v_gene: TRBV14
CDR3aa: CASSPGTVSAEQFF
CDR3nt: TGTGCCAGCAGCCCCGGGACCGTCTCGGCTGAGCAGTTCTTC

d_gene: NA
j_gene: TRBJ1-1
abundance: NA
v_gene: TRBV6-5
CDR3aa: CASSSARVSGTEAFF
CDR3nt: TGTGCCAGCAGTTCGGCCCGGGTTTCTGGGACTGAAGCTTTCTTT

d_gene: NA
j_gene: TRBJ2-1
abundance: NA
v_gene: TRBV29-1
CDR3aa: CSVEPGSNEQFF
CDR3nt: TGCAGCGTTGAGCCGGGCTCTAATGAGCAGTTCTTC

d_gene: TRBD2
j_gene: TRBJ2-7
abundance: NA
v_gene: TRBV7-6
CDR3aa: CASSSLQGGYYEQYF
CDR3nt: TGTGCCAGCAGCTCACTCCAGGGAGGGTACTACGAGCAGTACTTC

d_gene: NA
j_gene: TRBJ1-5
abundance: NA
v_gene: TRBV27
CDR3aa: CASRPTGTNQPQHF
CDR3nt: TGTGCCAGCCGACCTACAGGGACCAATCAGCCCCAGCATTTT

d_gene: NA
j_gene: TRBJ2-1
abundance: NA
v_gene: TRBV28
CDR3aa: CASSSVYNEQFF
CDR3nt: TGTGCCAGCAGTTCAGTCTACAATGAGCAGTTCTTC

d_gene: TRBD2
j_gene: TRBJ2-5
abundance: once
v_gene: TRBV28
CDR3aa: CASHRGLAGTRNQETQYF
CDR3nt: TGTGCCAGCCATCGAGGACTAGCGGGGACAAGAAACCAAGAGACCCAGTACTTC

d_gene: NA
j_gene: TRBJ2-3
abundance: NA
v_gene: TRBV7-2
CDR3aa: CASSLKDTQYF
CDR3nt: TGTGCCAGCAGCCTCAAAGATACGCAGTATTTT

d_gene: NA
j_gene: TRBJ2-3
abundance: NA
v_gene: TRBV6-5
CDR3aa: CASSQTDFTDTQYF
CDR3nt: TGTGCCAGCAGTCAGACAGATTTCACAGATACGCAGTATTTT

d_gene: NA
j_gene: TRBJ1-1
abundance: NA
v_gene: TRBV25-1
CDR3aa: CASSDRVFTEAFF
CDR3nt: TGTGCCAGCAGTGACAGGGTTTTTACTGAAGCTTTCTTT

d_gene: NA
j_gene: TRBJ1-5
abundance: NA
v_gene: TRBV6-5
CDR3aa: CASSRGSNQPQHF
CDR3nt: TGTGCCAGCAGCCGTGGGAGCAATCAGCCCCAGCATTTT

d_gene: NA
j_gene: TRBJ2-2
abundance: once
v_gene: TRBV5-6
CDR3aa: CASRWSSGELFF
CDR3nt: TGTGCCAGCAGATGGTCGTCAGGGGAGCTGTTTTTT

d_gene: TRBD2
j_gene: TRBJ2-3
abundance: once
v_gene: TRBV4-1
CDR3aa: CASSQASGGAADTQYF
CDR3nt: TGCGCCAGCAGCCAGGCTAGCGGGGGGGCTGCAGATACGCAGTATTTT

d_gene: TRBD1
j_gene: TRBJ1-5
abundance: NA
v_gene: TRBV7-6
CDR3aa: CASSPTGGYSYSNQPQHF
CDR3nt: TGTGCCAGCAGCCCGACAGGGGGCTACTCTTATAGCAATCAGCCCCAGCATTTT

d_gene: NA
j_gene: TRBJ1-2
abundance: NA
v_gene: TRBV19
CDR3aa: CASSIDPLYGYTF
CDR3nt: TGTGCCAGTAGTATAGATCCCCTCTATGGCTACACCTTC

d_gene: NA
j_gene: TRBJ2-7
abundance: NA
v_gene: TRBV19
CDR3aa: CASRGKSQTGASYEQYF
CDR3nt: TGTGCCAGTAGGGGCAAGAGTCAGACAGGAGCCTCCTACGAGCAGTACTTC

d_gene: NA
j_gene: TRBJ1-4
abundance: NA
v_gene: TRBV28
CDR3aa: CASSDPRGGGITNEKLFF
CDR3nt: TGTGCCAGCAGTGATCCCCGGGGAGGGGGAATAACTAATGAAAAACTGTTTTTT

d_gene: TRBD1
j_gene: TRBJ1-2
abundance: NA
v_gene: TRBV29-1
CDR3aa: CSVYHPGDRPSIGYTF
CDR3nt: TGCAGCGTTTACCATCCTGGGGACAGGCCCTCTATTGGCTACACCTTC

d_gene: TRBD2
j_gene: TRBJ2-2
abundance: once
v_gene: TRBV4-1
CDR3aa: CASSRGLAGPTGELFF
CDR3nt: TGCGCCAGCAGCCGGGGACTAGCGGGGCCCACCGGGGAGCTGTTTTTT

d_gene: NA
j_gene: TRBJ1-1
abundance: NA
v_gene: TRBV5-6
CDR3aa: CASRTGTEAFF
CDR3nt: TGTGCCAGCAGGACGGGCACTGAAGCTTTCTTT

d_gene: TRBD2
j_gene: TRBJ2-2
abundance: NA
v_gene: TRBV6-6
CDR3aa: CATWSGTTGELFF
CDR3nt: TGTGCCACCTGGAGCGGGACGACCGGGGAGCTGTTTTTT

d_gene: NA
j_gene: TRBJ1-5
abundance: NA
v_gene: TRBV19
CDR3aa: CASSNRRGANNQPQHF
CDR3nt: TGTGCCAGTAGTAACCGACGGGGGGCCAACAATCAGCCCCAGCATTTT

d_gene: NA
j_gene: TRBJ1-5
abundance: NA
v_gene: TRBV19
CDR3aa: CASSLQGPRANQPQHF
CDR3nt: TGTGCCAGTAGTCTTCAAGGGCCGAGAGCCAATCAGCCCCAGCATTTT

d_gene: TRBD1
j_gene: TRBJ2-2
abundance: NA
v_gene: TRBV29-1
CDR3aa: CSVEDWTGGDTGELFF
CDR3nt: TGCAGCGTTGAAGACTGGACAGGGGGAGACACCGGGGAGCTGTTTTTT

d_gene: NA
j_gene: TRBJ1-1
abundance: NA
v_gene: TRBV7-9
CDR3aa: CASSPPWGDVAEAFF
CDR3nt: TGTGCCAGCAGCCCCCCCTGGGGGGACGTGGCTGAAGCTTTCTTT

d_gene: NA
j_gene: TRBJ2-7
abundance: NA
v_gene: TRBV2
CDR3aa: CASSVWTGSYEQYF
CDR3nt: TGTGCCAGCAGTGTTTGGACGGGTTCCTACGAGCAGTACTTC

d_gene: NA
j_gene: TRBJ1-2
abundance: NA
v_gene: TRBV6-6
CDR3aa: CASRAQEWANYGYTF
CDR3nt: TGTGCCAGCAGAGCTCAAGAATGGGCTAACTATGGCTACACCTTC

d_gene: NA
j_gene: TRBJ1-6
abundance: few
v_gene: TRBV6-1
CDR3aa: CASSEVVGPPAYNSPLHF
CDR3nt: TGTGCCAGCAGTGAAGTAGTGGGACCGCCAGCCTATAATTCACCCCTCCACTTT

d_gene: NA
j_gene: TRBJ1-3
abundance: NA
v_gene: TRBV5-1
CDR3aa: CASSLGGPPAGNTIYF
CDR3nt: TGCGCCAGCAGCTTGGGGGGACCGCCGGCTGGAAACACCATATATTTT

d_gene: NA
j_gene: TRBJ1-4
abundance: NA
v_gene: TRBV9
CDR3aa: CASSVVMVGKLFF
CDR3nt: TGTGCCAGCAGCGTAGTCATGGTTGGAAAACTGTTTTTT